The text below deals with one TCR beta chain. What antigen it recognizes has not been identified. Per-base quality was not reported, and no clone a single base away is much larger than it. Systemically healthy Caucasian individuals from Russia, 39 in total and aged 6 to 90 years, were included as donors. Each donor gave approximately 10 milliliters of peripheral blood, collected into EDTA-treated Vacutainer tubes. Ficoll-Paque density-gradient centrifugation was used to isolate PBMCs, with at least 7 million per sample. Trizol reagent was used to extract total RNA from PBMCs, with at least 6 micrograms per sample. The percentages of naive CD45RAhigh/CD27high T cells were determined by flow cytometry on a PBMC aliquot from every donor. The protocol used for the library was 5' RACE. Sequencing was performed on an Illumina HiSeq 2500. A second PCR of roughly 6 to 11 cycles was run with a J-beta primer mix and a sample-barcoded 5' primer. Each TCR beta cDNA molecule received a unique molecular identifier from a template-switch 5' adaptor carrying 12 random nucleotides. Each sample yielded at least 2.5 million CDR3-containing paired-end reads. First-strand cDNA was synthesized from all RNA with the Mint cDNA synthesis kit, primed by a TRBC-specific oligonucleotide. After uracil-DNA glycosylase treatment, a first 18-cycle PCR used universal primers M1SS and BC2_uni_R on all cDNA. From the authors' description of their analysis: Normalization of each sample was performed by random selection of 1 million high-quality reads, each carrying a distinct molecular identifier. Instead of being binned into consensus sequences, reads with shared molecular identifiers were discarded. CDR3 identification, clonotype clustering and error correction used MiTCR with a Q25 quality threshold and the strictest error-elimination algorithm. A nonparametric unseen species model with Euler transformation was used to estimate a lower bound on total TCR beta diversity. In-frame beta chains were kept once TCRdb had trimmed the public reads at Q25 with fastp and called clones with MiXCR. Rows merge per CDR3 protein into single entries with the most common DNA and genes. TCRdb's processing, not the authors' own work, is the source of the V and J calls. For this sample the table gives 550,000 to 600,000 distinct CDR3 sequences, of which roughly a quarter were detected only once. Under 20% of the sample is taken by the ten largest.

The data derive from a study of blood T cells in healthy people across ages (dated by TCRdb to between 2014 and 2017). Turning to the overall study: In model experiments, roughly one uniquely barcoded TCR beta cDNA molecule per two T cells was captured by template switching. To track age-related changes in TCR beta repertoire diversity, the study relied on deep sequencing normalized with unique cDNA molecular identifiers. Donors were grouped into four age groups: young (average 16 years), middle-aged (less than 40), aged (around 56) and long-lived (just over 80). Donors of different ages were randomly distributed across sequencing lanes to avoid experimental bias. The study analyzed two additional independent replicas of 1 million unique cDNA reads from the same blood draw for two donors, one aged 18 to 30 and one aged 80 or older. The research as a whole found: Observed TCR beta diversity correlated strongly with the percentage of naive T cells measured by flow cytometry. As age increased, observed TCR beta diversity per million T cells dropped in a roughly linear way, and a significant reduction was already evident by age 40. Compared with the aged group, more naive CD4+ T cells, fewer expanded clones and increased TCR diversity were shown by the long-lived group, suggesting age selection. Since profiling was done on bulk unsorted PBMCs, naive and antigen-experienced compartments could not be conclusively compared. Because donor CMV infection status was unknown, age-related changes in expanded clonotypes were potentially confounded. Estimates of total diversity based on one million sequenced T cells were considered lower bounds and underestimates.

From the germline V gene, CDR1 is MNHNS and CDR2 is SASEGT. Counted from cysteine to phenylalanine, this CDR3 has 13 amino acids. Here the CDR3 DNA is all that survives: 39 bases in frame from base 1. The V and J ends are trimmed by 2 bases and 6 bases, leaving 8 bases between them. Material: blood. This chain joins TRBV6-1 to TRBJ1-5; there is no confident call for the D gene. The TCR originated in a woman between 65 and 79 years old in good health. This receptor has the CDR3 CASSETWGQPQHF. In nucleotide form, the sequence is TGTGCCAGCAGTGAAACCTGGGGTCAGCCCCAGCATTTT.